Sequencing of this T cell receptor (beta chain) was carried out in a study of T cells in Graves' hyperthyroidism and ophthalmopathy. Study conclusions and caveats: Most thyroid clonotypes expanded above 0.001 appeared in blood too.

TCR beta CDR3 regions were amplified from RNA. The HTBI primer set was used in a first-round RT-PCR of the TCR CDR3. TCRdb re-analysed the multiplex PCR reads in MiXCR, keeping a single row per CDR3 protein. The sample consists of about 360,000 distinct CDR3 sequences, roughly 14% of them appearing once. With a duration under 2 months, the hyperthyroidism was newly diagnosed in patients aged 18 to 65. V lost 3 bases and J 0 bases, leaving 15 bases between the germline ends. CDR1 is DFQATT and CDR2 is SNEGSKA in the germline V gene (reference sequence). The CDR3 extends over 16 amino acids. A word on this clonotype: The antigen is not known.

This receptor was taken from a man aged 30-40 years with Graves' hyperthyroidism that later progressed to Graves' ophthalmopathy. Material for sequencing was blood. The gene calls are TRBV20-1 and TRBJ1-3; maybe TRBD1 (6 bases). Written as DNA, the CDR3 is TGCAGTGCTAGTGACCGGGACACCTCCTCTGGAAACACCATATATTTT. Translated, it gives CSASDRDTSSGNTIYF.